The sequence of this TCR beta chain was determined in a study of prognosis after radiotherapy for stage I lung cancer. Study information: Distant metastases developed in several patients after radiotherapy (median roughly seven months); over 14 showed no significant progression.

Study conclusions and caveats: Among patients who developed distant metastases, Shannon entropy after stereotactic body radiation therapy was lower. Stereotactic body radiation therapy was followed by a fall in unique TCR clone counts, with a median of approximately 10,000 versus 7,000.

The J segment lost 9 bases and the V segment lost 1 base, leaving 8 bases of the junction unmatched. This CDR3 has 16 residues. From germline, CDR1 is SEHNR and CDR2 FQNEAQ (reference sequence). This clonotype was observed at least ten times. The antigen is undetermined. TCR beta CDR3 amplification from genomic DNA was performed by two-round multiplex PCR. Specific primers for each TRBV and TRBJ gene were what first-round PCR used. TCRdb processed the multiplex PCR reads anew with MiXCR; each CDR3 protein has one entry. The sample shows over 45,000 distinct CDR3 sequences, more than 20% of them seen only once.

The starting material was PBMCs, obtained before or after stereotactic body radiation therapy (not recorded which). This TCR came from a donor aged 50 or older with non-small cell lung cancer. The V gene is TRBV7-9, the J gene TRBJ1-6; 8 bases line up with TRBD1. The CDR3 bases are TGTGCCAGCAGCTTAGAAGTAGGGACAGGTTCTTCACCCCTCCACTTT. Translation gives CASSLEVGTGSSPLHF. Full variable domain (rest looked up from reference TRBV7-9 and TRBJ1-6): DTGVSQNPRHKITKRGQNVTFRCDPISEHNRLYWYRQTLGQGPEFLTYFQNEAQLEKSRLLSDRFSAERPKGSFSTLEIQRTEQGDSAMYLCASSLEVGTGSSPLHFGNGTRLTVT.